This section outlines one TCR beta chain sequence together with its context. Its antigen is as yet unknown. Germline CDR1 reads SQVTM; CDR2 reads ANQGSEA. The CDR3 runs to 15 residues. Trimming took 8 bases from V and 2 from J, leaving 20 bases between them. This entry is derived from a study of cytomegalovirus exposure and HLA in healthy donors. On the study more broadly: Most donors, 80% to 90% of a few hundred genotyped, fell in the Caucasian-associated ancestry cluster.

Overall study findings and caveats: Apart from CMV serostatus, no immune exposure information was available.

Both 60 Vbeta primers and 13 Jbeta primers went into the PCR. Clones were read by immunoSEQ multiplex PCR, and TCRdb kept only the in-frame ones, dropping some. The data hold about 200,000 clones, with 75% to 80% observed a single time. V is TRBV29-1 and J is TRBJ2-3; the D gene is possibly TRBD1 (5 bases). The origin of this receptor is a male donor in good health and CMV-seronegative. The material sequenced was PBMCs. CDR3: CSSWGKQEHTDTQYF. CDR3 bases: TGCAGCTCTTGGGGAAAACAGGAGCACACAGATACGCAGTATTTT.